Listed here are 12 T cell receptor beta chains from one sample, sequenced in a study of vaccination and CD4 T cells after COVID-19. Treatment noted: 10-day PBMC culture with coronavirus spike peptide pools or control peptides (ViraFEST assay). Samples of CD4+ T cells were obtained from the unexposed donor before the COVID-19 pandemic (2011-2018). With the Oncomine TCR Beta short-read assay, DNA from cultured CD4+ T cells was sequenced. TCRdb reprocessed the PCR reads via MiXCR and lists one record per CDR3 protein. In the table there are thousands of distinct CDR3 sequences, approximately 59% of which are singletons. Antigen specificity for these receptors is unknown. The source material was CD4+ T cells from blood, cultured in vitro. The receptors stem from a human donor in good health.

J is TRBJ1-1 and V is TRBV12-3 or TRBV12-4; 10 bases fit TRBD1. The CDR3 totals 19 residues. Trimming took 3 bases from V and 0 from J; bases not matched to a gene: 13. The DNA of the CDR3 is TGTGCCAGCAGTTTGACAGGGGGCATGGGCTCGGGCATGAACACTGAAGCTTTCTTT. As protein: CASSLTGGMGSGMNTEAFF.

This chain joins TRBV6-1 and TRBJ1-5; D ambiguous. Trimming left V 6 bases short and J 0 bases short, with 9 bases between. CDR1 and CDR2 (germline): MNHNS, SASEGT. The CDR3 has 14 residues. CDR3 amino acids: CASRDGNSNQPQHF. CDR3 in DNA: TGTGCCAGCAGGGACGGTAATAGCAATCAGCCCCAGCATTTT.

The chain combines TRBV19 with TRBJ1-5; tentatively, D is TRBD1 (5 bases). The CDR3 runs 17 residues. Trimming took 3 bases from V and 0 from J, leaving 15 bases between them. Looked up from germline, CDR1 is LNHDA and CDR2 is SQIVND (reference sequence). CDR3 nucleotides: TGTGCCAGTAGTATCCGGGGACGGGCTTATAGCAATCAGCCCCAGCATTTT. Its translation: CASSIRGRAYSNQPQHF.

V gene TRBV29-1 combines with J gene TRBJ2-7, with TRBD1 as a possible D gene (5 bases). CDR3 length: 12 residues. V dropped 4 bases and J dropped 7 bases, with 14 bases sitting between them. The germline V gene encodes CDR1 SQVTM and CDR2 ANQGSEA. CDR3 bases: TGCAGCGTTGGCAGGGCCCCTGGGGAGCAGTACTTC. Protein product: CSVGRAPGEQYF.

The chain employs TRBV6-2 or TRBV6-3 and TRBJ1-2, with D possibly matching TRBD1 (6 bases). The CDR3 sequence is 15 residues long. Germline V gene data show CDR1 as MNHEY and CDR2 as SVGEGT. Trimming cost V 7 bases and J 8 bases, with 23 bases left between them. The CDR3 DNA is TGTGCCAGCACCATCCAGGGGAGAGGCAAGGGAGGCTACACCTTC. Protein product: CASTIQGRGKGGYTF.

This clonotype has a handful of counts. The rearrangement links TRBV20-1 to TRBJ1-5; D might be TRBD1 (6 bases). The CDR3 covers 14 residues. Germline V lookup: CDR1 DFQATT, CDR2 SNEGSKA (reference sequence). V was shortened by 1 base and J by 5 bases, with 12 bases between the two germline ends. The CDR3 sequence is CSARVDQGHQPQHF. Written as DNA, the CDR3 is TGCAGTGCTAGAGTTGACCAGGGGCATCAGCCCCAGCATTTT.

The chain joins TRBV19 to TRBJ1-4; D unresolved. The CDR3 spans 15 residues. The germline CDR1 and CDR2 sequences are LNHDA and SQIVND (reference sequence). V was trimmed by 3 bases and J by 7 bases, leaving 15 bases between them. CDR3 in amino acids: CASSIPRTAGEKLFF. The CDR3 DNA reads as TGTGCCAGTAGTATTCCGAGAACTGCTGGTGAAAAACTGTTTTTT. Together with reference TRBV19 and TRBJ1-4, the CDR3 gives the full variable domain: DGGITQSPKYLFRKEGQNVTLSCEQNLNHDAMYWYRQDPGQGLRLIYYSQIVNDFQKGDIAEGYSVSREKKESFPLTVTSAQKNPTAFYLCASSIPRTAGEKLFFGSGTQLSVL.

The genes are TRBV6-1 and TRBJ1-6; D is unresolved. The CDR3 sequence is 14 residues long. V was clipped by 7 bases and J by 3 bases, with 10 bases between them. Germline values: CDR1 MNHNS, CDR2 SASEGT. The CDR3 bases are TGTGCCAGCAATCGTCTGGACTATAATTCACCCCTCCACTTT. It translates to CASNRLDYNSPLHF.

This clonotype appeared a few times. This chain connects TRBV2 to TRBJ2-7, with a possible D match to TRBD1 (6 bases). CDR3 length: 15 amino acids. Between the trimmed V and J ends, which lost 7 bases and 7 bases, there was a span of 23 bases. Looked up from germline, CDR1 is SNHLY and CDR2 is FYNNEI. CDR3 region: CASTQVGAGVREQYF. DNA for the CDR3: TGTGCCAGCACCCAGGTGGGGGCCGGGGTTAGAGAGCAGTACTTC.

This clonotype was seen only a few times. The chain combines TRBV20-1 with TRBJ2-1, with D hard to call. CDR1 is DFQATT, CDR2 SNEGSKA, per germline (reference sequence). V was shortened by 3 bases and J by 7 bases, with 4 bases between the two germline ends. The CDR3 extends over 10 amino acids. The chain's CDR3 is CSARENEQFF. DNA for the CDR3: TGCAGTGCTAGGGAGAATGAGCAGTTCTTC.

In regard to this clonotype: Germline and junction disagree at one end, which may indicate a read error. CDR3 protein: CASSLTGQSEGFF. The CDR3 DNA sequence: TGTGCCAGCAGCCTGACTGGACAGTCAGAAGGTTTCTTT. The rearrangement uses TRBV6-1 and TRBJ1-1, with D possibly matching TRBD1 (6 bases). The CDR3 has 13 amino acids. Per the germline V gene, CDR1 is MNHNS and CDR2 is SASEGT.

The V and J genes are TRBV7-2 and TRBJ2-6, with D perhaps given as TRBD1 or TRBD2 (5 bases each). The CDR3 has 15 amino acids. Germline loops: CDR1 SGHTA, CDR2 FQGNSA. V lost 5 bases to trimming and J lost 4 bases, with 12 bases between them. DNA for the CDR3: TGTGCCAGCAGCGCCGGGGCGCGGGGGGCCAACGTCCTGACTTTC. Amino acids: CASSAGARGANVLTF. Filled out from reference TRBV7-2 and TRBJ2-6, the complete variable domain reads GAGVSQSPSNKVTEKGKDVELRCDPISGHTALYWYRQSLGQGLEFLIYFQGNSAPDKSGLPSDRFSAERTGGSVSTLTIQRTQQEDSAVYLCASSAGARGANVLTFGAGSRLTVL.